This T cell receptor (beta chain) came from a study of regulatory and conventional T cells in RAG deficiency. Using immunoSEQ multiplex PCR, the repertoire was profiled, and TCRdb retains in-frame clones only, with some absent. The sample includes fewer than 35,000 clones, over 75% of them seen just once. Germline-derived CDR1 and CDR2 are SGDLS and YYNGEE. The CDR3 has 11 residues. V gave up 0 bases and J gave up 9 bases, with 4 bases separating them. The same sample was also studied in work on regulatory T cells. That paper states: Amplification used 52 TRBV primers and 13 TRBJ primers.

The receptor was isolated from a human donor in good health. The V gene is TRBV9, the J gene TRBJ2-1; D is unclear. Sequencing was carried out using CD8+ T cells sorted from blood. In DNA form, the CDR3 reads TGTGCCAGCAGCGTAGGAGGTGAGCAGTTCTTC. Residues: CASSVGGEQFF.